A selection of T cell receptor beta chains follows, all from one sample in a study of blood T cells in healthy people across ages. TCRdb itself ran the 5' RACE reads through MiXCR, one entry per CDR3 protein. The repertoire holds 850,000 to 1,300,000 distinct CDR3 sequences, 40% to 55% seen once, with under 20% in the top ten. Material: blood. The receptors stem from a woman aged 60-75 years in good health. CDR3s include the opening cysteine and the closing phenylalanine or tryptophan. D genes are given only for firm matches. Not all rows give a size; the values are once, few, many and, for expanded clones, a class.

TRBJ1-1 | TRBV4-1 | NA | 17 | TRBD1 | CASSQVGIGDRAAEAFF | TGCGCCAGCAGCCAAGTCGGCATCGGTGACAGGGCCGCTGAAGCTTTCTTT
TRBJ2-7 | TRBV2 | NA | 16 | TRBD2 | CASRREVMKLSYEQYF | TGTGCCAGCAGACGGGAGGTGATGAAACTCTCCTACGAGCAGTACTTC
TRBJ1-2 | TRBV6-6 | few | 14 | TRBD1 | CASRARTGNYGYTF | TGTGCCAGCAGAGCAAGGACAGGAAACTATGGCTACACCTTC
TRBJ2-5 | TRBV20-1 | NA | 15 | NA | CSASGRGDNQETQYF | TGCAGTGCTAGCGGGCGGGGTGATAATCAAGAGACCCAGTACTTC
TRBJ1-1 | TRBV30 | NA | 15 | NA | CAWSGEQGLNTEAFF | TGTGCCTGGAGTGGGGAACAGGGACTGAACACTGAAGCTTTCTTT
TRBJ2-7 | TRBV12-3/TRBV12-4 | few | 14 | NA | CASSLTRGAAEQYF | TGTGCCAGCAGTCTCACGAGGGGAGCCGCCGAGCAGTACTTC
TRBJ2-5 | TRBV29-1 | NA | 11 | NA | CSVEDLYQQYF | TGCAGCGTTGAAGACTTATACCAGCAGTACTTC
TRBJ2-1 | TRBV7-9 | few | 14 | NA | CASSSRQDLNEQFF | TGTGCCAGCAGCAGCAGACAGGATTTGAATGAGCAGTTCTTC
TRBJ1-1 | TRBV20-1 | NA | 15 | TRBD1 | CSAKPAGQVFPEAFF | TGCAGTGCGAAACCCGCCGGACAGGTCTTTCCTGAAGCTTTCTTT
TRBJ2-1 | TRBV4-2 | few | 18 | NA | CASSQDWSDDRVYNEQFF | TGTGCCAGCAGCCAAGATTGGTCGGATGACCGCGTCTACAATGAGCAGTTCTTC
TRBJ2-7 | TRBV7-9 | few | 15 | NA | CASSLQGSGEWSEYF | TGTGCCAGCAGCCTTCAGGGGTCCGGGGAGTGGTCGGAGTACTTC
TRBJ2-7 | TRBV27 | many | 14 | TRBD2 | CASSPSGYPYEQYF | TGTGCCAGCAGTCCTAGCGGGTATCCCTACGAGCAGTACTTC
TRBJ2-3 | TRBV12-3/TRBV12-4 | few | 14 | NA | CASSFRVRTDTQYF | TGTGCCAGCAGTTTTCGGGTTCGGACAGATACGCAGTATTTT
TRBJ2-3 | TRBV15 | few | 17 | TRBD2 | CATSRGEAGDWTDTQYF | TGTGCCACCAGCAGAGGGGAAGCGGGAGATTGGACAGATACGCAGTATTTT
TRBJ2-7 | TRBV11-2 | few | 13 | NA | CASSLDGGFEQYF | TGTGCCAGCAGCTTAGATGGGGGCTTCGAGCAGTACTTC
TRBJ2-3 | TRBV3-1 | NA | 15 | NA | CASSQDPGNTDTQYF | TGTGCCAGCAGCCAAGATCCCGGAAACACAGATACGCAGTATTTT
TRBJ2-7 | TRBV15 | NA | 14 | TRBD1 | CATSTGQGDYEQYF | TGTGCCACCAGCACCGGACAGGGGGACTACGAGCAGTACTTC
TRBJ2-1 | TRBV3-1 | NA | 18 | TRBD2 | CASSLRMVSGENYNEQFF | TGTGCCAGCAGCCTCCGAATGGTTAGCGGGGAGAACTACAATGAGCAGTTCTTC
TRBJ2-7 | TRBV11-1 | NA | 16 | TRBD2 | CASSLGLAGAHYEQYF | TGTGCCAGCAGCTTAGGGCTAGCGGGAGCCCACTACGAGCAGTACTTC
TRBJ2-1 | TRBV20-1 | NA | 15 | NA | CSASPAFTSFNEQFF | TGCAGTGCTAGCCCTGCCTTTACTAGTTTCAATGAGCAGTTCTTC
TRBJ2-1 | TRBV6-1 | NA | 16 | NA | CASSELPAPRGNEQFF | TGTGCCAGCAGTGAGCTACCAGCTCCGCGTGGCAATGAGCAGTTCTTC
TRBJ1-2 | TRBV27 | few | 14 | NA | CASRQLGAVNGYTF | TGTGCCAGCAGACAATTGGGTGCGGTTAATGGCTACACCTTC
TRBJ1-2 | TRBV20-1 | NA | 14 | TRBD1 | CSASRGGAGYGYTF | TGCAGTGCCAGCAGAGGGGGCGCCGGCTATGGCTACACCTTC
TRBJ2-7 | TRBV18 | NA | 14 | NA | CASSDWGANYEQYF | TGTGCCAGCTCTGATTGGGGGGCTAACTACGAGCAGTACTTC